Sequencing of this TCR beta chain was carried out in a study of CD8+CD57+ T cells in acquired aplastic anemia. About the research overall: On average, sorted CD4+ and CD8+ cells gave roughly 3 ug of DNA.

The V gene's germline CDR1 is SGHVS and CDR2 FNYEAQ. The CDR3 has 16 residues. Unmatched junction bases numbered 11, after V lost 5 bases and J lost 5 bases. Genomic DNA was employed as the template in profiling TCR beta VDJ and CDR3. TCRdb used MiXCR to reprocess the reads, holding one entry per CDR3 protein. The top ten clones hold less than 9.5% of a sample with 300,000 or so distinct CDR3 sequences, roughly half of them seen once. J is TRBJ2-5 and V is TRBV7-6; 10 bases fit TRBD1. Sequences were obtained from sorted CD4+, CD8+, or CD8+CD57+ T cells (not recorded which) from PBMCs. The TCR comes from a human donor with severe aplastic anemia or a healthy control (not recorded which). CDR3 in amino acids: CASSIGQGVIVETQYF. The CDR3 region has the DNA TGTGCCAGCAGCATCGGACAGGGGGTAATTGTCGAGACCCAGTACTTC.